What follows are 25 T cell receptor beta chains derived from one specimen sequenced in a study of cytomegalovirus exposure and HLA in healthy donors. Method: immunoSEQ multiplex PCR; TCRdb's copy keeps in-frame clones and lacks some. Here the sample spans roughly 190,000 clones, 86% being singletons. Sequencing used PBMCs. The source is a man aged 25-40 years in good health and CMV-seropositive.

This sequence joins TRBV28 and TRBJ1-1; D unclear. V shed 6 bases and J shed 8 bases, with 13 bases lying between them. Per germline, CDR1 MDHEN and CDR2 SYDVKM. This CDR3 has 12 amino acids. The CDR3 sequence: CASSYGSREAFF. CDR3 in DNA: TGTGCCAGCAGCTATGGGTCCAGGGAAGCTTTCTTT.

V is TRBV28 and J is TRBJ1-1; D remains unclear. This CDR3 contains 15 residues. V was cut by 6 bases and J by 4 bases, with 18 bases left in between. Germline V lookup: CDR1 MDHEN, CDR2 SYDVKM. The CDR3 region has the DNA TGTGCCAGCAGGCCTCTTTTAGGGTCGGGCACTGAAGCTTTCTTT. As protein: CASRPLLGSGTEAFF.

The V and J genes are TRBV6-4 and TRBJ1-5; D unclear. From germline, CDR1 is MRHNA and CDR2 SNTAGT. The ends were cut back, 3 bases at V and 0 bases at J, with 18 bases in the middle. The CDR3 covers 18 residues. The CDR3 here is CASSDLGNPRHSNQPQHF. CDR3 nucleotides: TGTGCCAGCAGTGATCTTGGTAACCCACGGCATAGCAATCAGCCCCAGCATTTT.

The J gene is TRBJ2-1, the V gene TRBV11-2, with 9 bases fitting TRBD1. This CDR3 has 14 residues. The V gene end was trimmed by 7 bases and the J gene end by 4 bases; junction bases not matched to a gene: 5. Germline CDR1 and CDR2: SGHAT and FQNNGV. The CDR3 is CASTADRGYNEQFF. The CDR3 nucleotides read TGTGCCAGCACCGCGGACAGGGGTTACAATGAGCAGTTCTTC.

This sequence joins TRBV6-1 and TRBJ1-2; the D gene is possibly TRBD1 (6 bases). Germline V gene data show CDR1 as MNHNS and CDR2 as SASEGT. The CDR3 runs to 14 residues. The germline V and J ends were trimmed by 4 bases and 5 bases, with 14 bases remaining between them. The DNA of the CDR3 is TGTGCCAGCAGTGCGACCGGGACAACGTATGGCTACACCTTC. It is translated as CASSATGTTYGYTF.

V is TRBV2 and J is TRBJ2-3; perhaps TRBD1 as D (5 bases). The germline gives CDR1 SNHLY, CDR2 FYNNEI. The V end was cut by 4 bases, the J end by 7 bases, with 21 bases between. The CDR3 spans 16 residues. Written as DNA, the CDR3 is TGTGCCAGCAGTGTCTTTAGGCAGGGCGGTATGAATACGCAGTATTTT. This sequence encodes CASSVFRQGGMNTQYF.

This CDR3 is CASSPLAGGPSSTDTQYF. The CDR3, as DNA: TGTGCCAGCAGCCCCCTAGCGGGAGGGCCCTCTAGCACAGATACGCAGTATTTT. The chain uses TRBV14 and TRBJ2-3, with 12 bases fitting TRBD2. The CDR3 is 18 residues long. With V trimmed by 4 bases and J by 0 bases, 8 bases remained unmatched. CDR1 is SGHDN and CDR2 is FVKESK in the germline V gene.

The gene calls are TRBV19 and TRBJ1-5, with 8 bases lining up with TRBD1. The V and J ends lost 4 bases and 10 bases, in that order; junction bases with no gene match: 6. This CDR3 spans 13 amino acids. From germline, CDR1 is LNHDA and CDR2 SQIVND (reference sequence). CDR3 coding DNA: TGTGCCAGTAGTAAGGACAGGGAAGGTCCCCAGCATTTT. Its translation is CASSKDREGPQHF. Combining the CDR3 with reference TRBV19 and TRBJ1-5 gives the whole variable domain DGGITQSPKYLFRKEGQNVTLSCEQNLNHDAMYWYRQDPGQGLRLIYYSQIVNDFQKGDIAEGYSVSREKKESFPLTVTSAQKNPTAFYLCASSKDREGPQHFGDGTRLSIL.

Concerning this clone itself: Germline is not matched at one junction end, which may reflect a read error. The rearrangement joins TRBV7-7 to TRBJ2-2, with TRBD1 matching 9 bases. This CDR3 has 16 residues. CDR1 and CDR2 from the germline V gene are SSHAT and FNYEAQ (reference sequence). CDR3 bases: TGTGCTAGCAGCATACTACAGGGGGCGGTCACCGGGGAGCTGTTTTTT. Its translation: CASSILQGAVTGELFF. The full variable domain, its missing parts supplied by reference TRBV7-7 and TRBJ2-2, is GAGVSQSPRYKVTKRGQDVTLRCDPISSHATLYWYQQALGQGPEFLTYFNYEAQPDKSGLPSDRFSAERPEGSISTLTIQRTEQRDSAMYRCASSILQGAVTGELFFGEGSRLTVL.

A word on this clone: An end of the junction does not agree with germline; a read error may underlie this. The DNA of the CDR3 is TGCGCCAGCAGCCAAGATCTTGGACAGCCTACCTATGGCTACACCTTC. Translation: CASSQDLGQPTYGYTF. The chain joins TRBV5-4 to TRBJ1-2; D perhaps matches TRBD1 (6 bases). This CDR3 has 16 amino acids. In germline, CDR1 is SGHNT, CDR2 YYREEE (reference sequence).

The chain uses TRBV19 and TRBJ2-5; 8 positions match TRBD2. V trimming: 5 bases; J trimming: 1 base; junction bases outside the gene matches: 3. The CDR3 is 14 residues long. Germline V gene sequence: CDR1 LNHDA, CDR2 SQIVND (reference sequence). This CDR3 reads CASSWTSSQETQYF. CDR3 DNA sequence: TGTGCCAGTAGTTGGACTAGCAGCCAAGAGACCCAGTACTTC.

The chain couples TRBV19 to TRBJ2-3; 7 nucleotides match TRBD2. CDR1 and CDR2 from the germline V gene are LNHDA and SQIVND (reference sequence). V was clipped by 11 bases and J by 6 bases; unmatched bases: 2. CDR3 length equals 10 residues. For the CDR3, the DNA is TGTGCCTCCGGGGGGGATACGCAGTATTTT. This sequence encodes CASGGDTQYF.

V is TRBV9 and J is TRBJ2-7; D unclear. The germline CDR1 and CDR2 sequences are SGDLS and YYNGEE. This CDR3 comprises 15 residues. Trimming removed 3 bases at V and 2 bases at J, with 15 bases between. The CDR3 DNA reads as TGTGCCAGCAGCGCCACCTTTGCGGCGACCTACGAGCAGTACTTC. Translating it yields CASSATFAATYEQYF.

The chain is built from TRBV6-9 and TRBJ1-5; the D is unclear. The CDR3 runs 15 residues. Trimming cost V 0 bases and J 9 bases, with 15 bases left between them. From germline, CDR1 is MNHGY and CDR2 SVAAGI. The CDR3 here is CASSYSTTDPLPQHF. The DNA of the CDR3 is TGTGCCAGCAGTTATTCAACGACCGACCCGCTGCCCCAGCATTTT.

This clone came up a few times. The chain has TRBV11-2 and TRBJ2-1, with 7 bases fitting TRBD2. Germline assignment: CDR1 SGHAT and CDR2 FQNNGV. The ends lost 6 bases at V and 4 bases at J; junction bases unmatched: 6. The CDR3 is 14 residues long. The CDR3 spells CASRGGTPYNEQFF. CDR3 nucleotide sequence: TGTGCCAGCAGGGGGGGGACCCCGTACAATGAGCAGTTCTTC.

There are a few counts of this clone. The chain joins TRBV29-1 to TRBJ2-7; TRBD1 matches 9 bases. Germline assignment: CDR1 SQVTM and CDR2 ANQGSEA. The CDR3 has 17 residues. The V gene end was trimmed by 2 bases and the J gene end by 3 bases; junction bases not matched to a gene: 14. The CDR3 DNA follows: TGCAGCGTTGAACCGGGGGTGGGACAGGGATGCGGCTACGAGCAGTACTTC. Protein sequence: CSVEPGVGQGCGYEQYF.

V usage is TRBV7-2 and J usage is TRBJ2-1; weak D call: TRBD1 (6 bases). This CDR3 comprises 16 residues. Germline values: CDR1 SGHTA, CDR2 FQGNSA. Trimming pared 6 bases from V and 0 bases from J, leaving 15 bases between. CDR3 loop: CASRDRTGSSYNEQFF. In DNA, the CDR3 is TGTGCCAGCAGGGACAGAACAGGGAGCTCCTACAATGAGCAGTTCTTC.

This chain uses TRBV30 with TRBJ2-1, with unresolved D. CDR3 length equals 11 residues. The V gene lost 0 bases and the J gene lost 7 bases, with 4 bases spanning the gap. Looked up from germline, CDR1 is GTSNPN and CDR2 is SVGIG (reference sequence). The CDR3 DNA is TGTGCCTGGAGTGTAGGGAATGAGCAGTTCTTC. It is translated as CAWSVGNEQFF.

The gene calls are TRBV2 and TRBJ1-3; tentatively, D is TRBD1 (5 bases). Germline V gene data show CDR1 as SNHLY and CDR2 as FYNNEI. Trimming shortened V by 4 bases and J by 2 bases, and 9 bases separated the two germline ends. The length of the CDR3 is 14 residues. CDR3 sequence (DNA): TGTGCCAGCAGTGGAGGGGCCGCTGGAAACACCATATATTTT. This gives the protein CASSGGAAGNTIYF.

The CDR3 coding sequence is TGTGCCAGCAGCTCCCGCGGGGGCCCACAGGGGGGCCAGTACTTC. Translation gives CASSSRGGPQGGQYF. The J gene is TRBJ2-5, the V gene TRBV7-8; D is perhaps TRBD1 (8 bases). This CDR3 spans 15 amino acids. From germline, CDR1 is SGHVS and CDR2 FQNEAQ. Trimming removed 4 bases from V and 10 bases from J, with 22 bases in between.

CDR3 sequence reads: CASQGVGETQYF. The DNA of the CDR3 is TGTGCCAGCCAAGGGGTTGGCGAGACCCAGTACTTC. This sequence joins TRBV19 and TRBJ2-5, with D possibly being TRBD1 (5 bases). The V gene's germline CDR1 is LNHDA and CDR2 SQIVND (reference sequence). The CDR3 consists of 12 residues. V lost 9 bases and J lost 5, with 13 bases in between.

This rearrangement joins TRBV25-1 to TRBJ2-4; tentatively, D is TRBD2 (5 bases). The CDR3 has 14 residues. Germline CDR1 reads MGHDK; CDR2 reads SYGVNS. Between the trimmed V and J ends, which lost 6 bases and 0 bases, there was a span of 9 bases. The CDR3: CASSEGLAKNIQYF. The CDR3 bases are TGTGCCAGCAGCGAAGGACTAGCCAAAAACATTCAGTACTTC.

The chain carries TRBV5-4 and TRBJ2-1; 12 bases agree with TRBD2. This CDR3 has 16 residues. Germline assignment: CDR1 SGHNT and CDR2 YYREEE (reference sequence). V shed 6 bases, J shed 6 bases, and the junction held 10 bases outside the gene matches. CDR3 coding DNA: TGTGCCAGCATTAGGTCCCTAGCGGGAGGGGGCAATGAGCAGTTCTTC. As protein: CASIRSLAGGGNEQFF. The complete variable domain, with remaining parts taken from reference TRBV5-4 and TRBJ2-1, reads ETGVTQSPTHLIKTRGQQVTLRCSSQSGHNTVSWYQQALGQGPQFIFQYYREEENGRGNFPPRFSGLQFPNYSSELNVNALELDDSALYLCASIRSLAGGGNEQFFGPGTRLTVL.

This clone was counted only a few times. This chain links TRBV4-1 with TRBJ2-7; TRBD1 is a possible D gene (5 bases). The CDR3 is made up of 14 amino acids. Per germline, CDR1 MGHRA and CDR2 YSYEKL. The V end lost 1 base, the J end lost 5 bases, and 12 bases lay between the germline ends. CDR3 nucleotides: TGCGCCAGCAGCCAAGGCGAAGGGGTCCACGAGCAGTACTTC. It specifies CASSQGEGVHEQYF.

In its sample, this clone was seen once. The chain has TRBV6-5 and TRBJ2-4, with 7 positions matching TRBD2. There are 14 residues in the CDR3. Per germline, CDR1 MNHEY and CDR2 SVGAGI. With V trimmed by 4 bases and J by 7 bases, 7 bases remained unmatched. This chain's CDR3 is CASSSPTSLNIQYF. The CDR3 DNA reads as TGTGCCAGCAGTTCCCCGACTAGCCTGAACATTCAGTACTTC.